The rows below give T cell receptor beta chains drawn from one sample of a study of T cell clonotyping in hematopoietic cell transplantation. This table comes from immunoSEQ multiplex PCR, and its TCRdb copy is limited to in-frame clones, with some not included. Seen here are more than 9,500 clones, around 93% observed once, and the top ten hold 0.75% to 0.8%. The sequenced material came from peripheral blood mononuclear cells. The receptors derive from a woman aged 45-59 years in good health. Some clones in this sample may be carry-over from other donors' samples. The CDR3 runs from the conserved cysteine through the conserved F or W. D genes are given only for firm matches. Size values are once, few and many counts, or a class for expanded clones, and some rows have none.

CDR3nt: TGTGCCAGCAGTTCCCCCGGGACGGGGAATTCACCCCTCCACTTT; CDR3aa: CASSSPGTGNSPLHF; len: 15; abundance: once; j_gene: TRBJ1-6; v_gene: TRBV28; d_gene: .
CDR3nt: TGTGCCAGCAGTTTAGATTGGGAGGGGGCAGCTTTCTTT; CDR3aa: CASSLDWEGAAFF; len: 13; abundance: .; j_gene: TRBJ1-1; v_gene: TRBV27; d_gene: TRBD1
CDR3nt: TGTGCCATCAGTGGACAAAGACCTAGCGGGGGGTACAATGAGCAGTTCTTC; CDR3aa: CAISGQRPSGGYNEQFF; len: 17; abundance: .; j_gene: TRBJ2-1; v_gene: TRBV10-3; d_gene: TRBD2
CDR3nt: TGTGCCAGCAGCTTAAATGGCAGGGGTTACTACAATGAGCAGTTCTTC; CDR3aa: CASSLNGRGYYNEQFF; len: 16; abundance: few; j_gene: TRBJ2-1; v_gene: TRBV7-3; d_gene: .
CDR3nt: TGTGCCAGCAGCTTGGGCCGACCGGGACAGGCTCAGCCCCAGCATTTT; CDR3aa: CASSLGRPGQAQPQHF; len: 16; abundance: .; j_gene: TRBJ1-5; v_gene: TRBV5-5; d_gene: TRBD1
CDR3nt: TGTGCCAGCAGGGCCGGGACCGAGGGGGCTGAAGCTTTCTTT; CDR3aa: CASRAGTEGAEAFF; len: 14; abundance: .; j_gene: TRBJ1-1; v_gene: TRBV6-5; d_gene: .
CDR3nt: TGTGCCAGCTCACGTAGGGACGTCGGCTATGGCTACACCTTC; CDR3aa: CASSRRDVGYGYTF; len: 14; abundance: .; j_gene: TRBJ1-2; v_gene: TRBV18; d_gene: .
CDR3nt: TGTGCCAGCAGCTTAGTGGTCAGCTCCTACGAGCAGTACTTC; CDR3aa: CASSLVVSSYEQYF; len: 14; abundance: .; j_gene: TRBJ2-7; v_gene: TRBV7-2; d_gene: .
CDR3nt: TGTGCCAGTAGCGGGGGGAGGTCCTACGAGCAGTACTTC; CDR3aa: CASSGGRSYEQYF; len: 13; abundance: .; j_gene: TRBJ2-7; v_gene: TRBV19; d_gene: TRBD2
CDR3nt: TGCGCCAGCAGCCAAGAAAGCATCGGACTGTTGGATGGCTACACCTTC; CDR3aa: CASSQESIGLLDGYTF; len: 16; abundance: .; j_gene: TRBJ1-2; v_gene: TRBV4-1; d_gene: .
CDR3nt: TGTGCCAGCAGAGGGGCCTTCAATTCACCCCTCCACTTT; CDR3aa: CASRGAFNSPLHF; len: 13; abundance: .; j_gene: TRBJ1-6; v_gene: TRBV28; d_gene: .
CDR3nt: TGCGCCAGCAGCCCGTCGGGACTAGCAAGCATCGAGCAGTACTTC; CDR3aa: CASSPSGLASIEQYF; len: 15; abundance: .; j_gene: TRBJ2-7; v_gene: TRBV4-1; d_gene: TRBD2
CDR3nt: TGTGCCAGCAGTCCGGGCAGCGCGAACACCGGGGAGCTGTTTTTT; CDR3aa: CASSPGSANTGELFF; len: 15; abundance: .; j_gene: TRBJ2-2; v_gene: TRBV6-4; d_gene: .
CDR3nt: TGTGCCAGCAGTTACTTGGGACCCGGCTATGGCTACACCTTC; CDR3aa: CASSYLGPGYGYTF; len: 14; abundance: .; j_gene: TRBJ1-2; v_gene: TRBV6-6; d_gene: .
CDR3nt: TGTGCCAGTAAACTAGCGGGGGGTCCCCAAGAGACCCAGTACTTC; CDR3aa: CASKLAGGPQETQYF; len: 15; abundance: once; j_gene: TRBJ2-5; v_gene: TRBV19; d_gene: TRBD2
CDR3nt: TGTGCCAGCAGCGGAAAGACAGGGGGCTCTTCACCCCTCCACTTT; CDR3aa: CASSGKTGGSSPLHF; len: 15; abundance: .; j_gene: TRBJ1-6; v_gene: TRBV7-2; d_gene: TRBD1
CDR3nt: TGCGCCAGCAGCTTGTCACAGGGGTCGAACACCGGGGAGCTGTTTTTT; CDR3aa: CASSLSQGSNTGELFF; len: 16; abundance: .; j_gene: TRBJ2-2; v_gene: TRBV5-1; d_gene: TRBD1
CDR3nt: TGTGCCAGCAGCTTAGACCCTTACAATGAGCAGTTCTTC; CDR3aa: CASSLDPYNEQFF; len: 13; abundance: .; j_gene: TRBJ2-1; v_gene: TRBV7-2; d_gene: .
CDR3nt: TGCGCCAGCAGACGGGGGCATCCCATCGGGCATGGCTACACCTTC; CDR3aa: CASRRGHPIGHGYTF; len: 15; abundance: once; j_gene: TRBJ1-2; v_gene: TRBV5-1; d_gene: .
CDR3nt: TGTGCCAGCAGCTTAACGGTTTACTCTGGAAACACCATATATTTT; CDR3aa: CASSLTVYSGNTIYF; len: 15; abundance: .; j_gene: TRBJ1-3; v_gene: TRBV7-2; d_gene: .
CDR3nt: TGTGCCATCAGTCCCGGGAACTATCAGCCCCAGCATTTT; CDR3aa: CAISPGNYQPQHF; len: 13; abundance: .; j_gene: TRBJ1-5; v_gene: TRBV10-3; d_gene: .
CDR3nt: TGTGCCAGCAGCGTAGGGGTTAAGGGATTTGGTGAAGCTTTCTTT; CDR3aa: CASSVGVKGFGEAFF; len: 15; abundance: few; j_gene: TRBJ1-1; v_gene: TRBV9; d_gene: .
CDR3nt: TGTGCCAGCAGTCCTGGACTAATCTTTGGAGAGACCCAGTACTTC; CDR3aa: CASSPGLIFGETQYF; len: 15; abundance: .; j_gene: TRBJ2-5; v_gene: TRBV27; d_gene: .
CDR3nt: TGTGCCAGTCCCTCAACAGGGTCCAAGGGAAAGGAAAAACTGTTTTTT; CDR3aa: CASPSTGSKGKEKLFF; len: 16; abundance: .; j_gene: TRBJ1-4; v_gene: TRBV7-5; d_gene: .
CDR3nt: TGTGCCAGCAGCCTCGCTTTGGAGGGTTGGGAGCCCCAGCATTTT; CDR3aa: CASSLALEGWEPQHF; len: 15; abundance: .; j_gene: TRBJ1-5; v_gene: TRBV5-6; d_gene: .
CDR3nt: TGTGCCAGCAGTTTTGGGGACAGGGTTGATTCACCCCTCCACTTT; CDR3aa: CASSFGDRVDSPLHF; len: 15; abundance: .; j_gene: TRBJ1-6; v_gene: TRBV27; d_gene: TRBD1
CDR3nt: TGTGCCAGCAGGCCAGATGGGGCCACCTACGAGCAGTACTTC; CDR3aa: CASRPDGATYEQYF; len: 14; abundance: once; j_gene: TRBJ2-7; v_gene: TRBV6-6; d_gene: .
CDR3nt: TGTGCCAGCAGCGTAGAAGCCGTAAACACTGAAGCTTTCTTT; CDR3aa: CASSVEAVNTEAFF; len: 14; abundance: .; j_gene: TRBJ1-1; v_gene: TRBV9; d_gene: .
CDR3nt: TGTGCCAGCAGCTTGGGACAGGGGAATTACGGCTACACCTTC; CDR3aa: CASSLGQGNYGYTF; len: 14; abundance: .; j_gene: TRBJ1-2; v_gene: TRBV5-8; d_gene: TRBD1
CDR3nt: TGTGCCAGCAGGGCCGGGACAGGGGGCAATGAGCAGTTCTTC; CDR3aa: CASRAGTGGNEQFF; len: 14; abundance: .; j_gene: TRBJ2-1; v_gene: TRBV6-6; d_gene: TRBD1